Presented here are 31 T cell receptor beta chains from one specimen sequenced in a study of blood T cell repertoires in COVID-19. This table comes from immunoSEQ multiplex PCR, and its TCRdb copy is limited to in-frame clones, with some not included. The data contain some 48,000 clones, around four fifths of them singletons. Sequences were obtained from PBMCs or T cells enriched from blood (not recorded which). The receptors were sampled from a woman aged 45-65 years with acute COVID-19.

This chain connects TRBV6-1 to TRBJ1-1; unclear D gene. V was trimmed by 5 bases and J by 5 bases, leaving 15 bases between them. The CDR3 consists of 14 residues. The germline V gene encodes CDR1 MNHNS and CDR2 SASEGT. CDR3 residues: CASSSTVRETEAFF. Here the CDR3 DNA reads TGTGCCAGCAGTAGTACCGTGAGGGAGACTGAAGCTTTCTTT.

V is TRBV5-1 and J is TRBJ2-7, with D uncertain. Per the germline V gene, CDR1 is SGHRS and CDR2 is YFSETQ. This CDR3 comprises 16 residues. V was trimmed by 0 bases and J by 0 bases, leaving 13 bases between them. The CDR3 reads CASSLAPTSTSYEQYF. For the CDR3, the DNA is TGCGCCAGCAGCTTGGCGCCGACAAGTACCTCCTACGAGCAGTACTTC.

V usage is TRBV7-9 and J usage is TRBJ2-7, with D maybe TRBD2 (6 bases). The CDR3 totals 14 residues. Germline V gives CDR1 SEHNR, CDR2 FQNEAQ (reference sequence). Trimming took off 1 base at V and 5 bases at J, with 12 bases between the two ends. In nucleotides, the CDR3 is TGTGCCAGCAGCTTAGACCAGTGGGGGGACGAGCAGTACTTC. Translated, it gives CASSLDQWGDEQYF.

This chain's CDR3 is CASSSTTGWGNSPLHF. CDR3 nucleotide sequence: TGTGCCAGCAGTTCGACTACGGGTTGGGGTAATTCACCCCTCCACTTT. The V gene is TRBV27, the J gene TRBJ1-6; D is unclear. V dropped 4 bases and J dropped 6 bases, with 16 bases sitting between them. The CDR3 has 16 amino acids. Per germline, CDR1 MNHEY and CDR2 SMNVEV (reference sequence).

The sample holds one count of this clone. V is TRBV11-2 and J is TRBJ1-1; 7 bases map to TRBD1. The germline V gene has CDR1 SGHAT and CDR2 FQNNGV. CDR3 length: 14 amino acids. V was pared by 5 bases and J by 1 base, with 4 bases of the junction left unmatched. The CDR3 DNA is TGTGCCAGCAGCCCACGGGACAGGAACACTGAAGCTTTCTTT. It codes for CASSPRDRNTEAFF.

This sequence joins TRBV30 and TRBJ1-1; possibly TRBD1 for D (6 bases). V lost 2 bases and J 3 bases, leaving 16 bases between the germline ends. The CDR3 is made up of 15 amino acids. Germline CDR1 is GTSNPN and CDR2 is SVGIG (reference sequence). The CDR3 spells CAWSRSGTFDTEAFF. As DNA, the CDR3 is TGTGCCTGGAGTCGATCCGGGACATTCGACACTGAAGCTTTCTTT.

The V call is TRBV27, the J call TRBJ1-5; 7 bases match TRBD1. Germline V gives CDR1 MNHEY, CDR2 SMNVEV (reference sequence). The CDR3 covers 15 residues. Trimming at V came to 4 bases and at J to 3 bases, leaving 6 bases not matched to a gene. CDR3 in amino acids: CASSSSTGPNQPQHF. In DNA form, the CDR3 reads TGTGCCAGCAGTTCCTCGACAGGGCCCAATCAGCCCCAGCATTTT.

The chain combines TRBV11-2 with TRBJ2-5; D perhaps matches TRBD1 (6 bases). Trimming removed 0 bases at V and 5 bases at J, with 19 bases between. The CDR3 covers 17 residues. Germline V gene lookup returns CDR1 SGHAT and CDR2 FQNNGV. The CDR3 here is CASSLDSWGRQVETQYF. In DNA form, the CDR3 reads TGTGCCAGCAGCTTAGATTCCTGGGGGCGGCAGGTGGAGACCCAGTACTTC.

This clone was recorded once. This rearrangement joins TRBV11-2 to TRBJ2-7, with 8 bases that match TRBD2. Looked up from germline, CDR1 is SGHAT and CDR2 is FQNNGV. J gave up 3 bases and V 0 bases, and 13 bases lay outside the gene matches. CDR3 size: 18 residues. CDR3 DNA: TGTGCCAGCAGCTTAGATGGAACGGGAGGGTTCCCTATCTACGAGCAGTACTTC. This encodes CASSLDGTGGFPIYEQYF. The complete variable domain, with remaining parts taken from reference TRBV11-2 and TRBJ2-7, reads EAGVAQSPRYKIIEKRQSVAFWCNPISGHATLYWYQQILGQGPKLLIQFQNNGVVDDSQLPKDRFSAERLKGVDSTLKIQPAKLEDSAVYLCASSLDGTGGFPIYEQYFGPGTRLTVT.

This rearrangement joins TRBV5-4 to TRBJ2-5; 10 bases match TRBD2. The V segment lost 4 bases and the J segment 6 bases; nucleotides outside the gene matches: 9. Looked up from germline, CDR1 is SGHNT and CDR2 is YYREEE (reference sequence). This CDR3 has 15 amino acids. The chain's CDR3 is CASSPERGGLKTQYF. CDR3 in DNA: TGTGCCAGCAGCCCGGAGCGGGGGGGATTAAAGACCCAGTACTTC.

The genes are TRBV5-4 and TRBJ2-3, with D possibly being TRBD2 (5 bases). The CDR3 runs 14 residues. V lost 4 bases, J lost 0 bases, and 9 bases lay in between. CDR1 is SGHNT, CDR2 YYREEE, per germline (reference sequence). Here the CDR3 reads CASSAGLSTDTQYF. The CDR3 coding sequence is TGTGCCAGCAGCGCAGGACTGAGCACAGATACGCAGTATTTT.

Details on this clone: One end of the junction fails to match germline, which may point to a read error. The chain couples TRBV7-9 to TRBJ2-1; D call uncertain. The germline CDR1 and CDR2 sequences are SEHNR and FQNEAQ (reference sequence). The CDR3 runs to 11 residues. CDR3 in DNA: TGTGCCAGCAGCCCCTACCATGAGCAGTTCTTC. The encoded protein is CASSPYHEQFF.

This chain links TRBV24-1 with TRBJ1-6, with 7 bases that match TRBD1. Losses at the gene ends were 11 bases for V and 10 bases for J; bases not matched to a gene: 4. The germline CDR1 and CDR2 sequences are KGHDR and SFDVKD. The length of the CDR3 is 11 residues. CDR3 in DNA: TGTGCCATCGACAGGGACTCACCCCTCCACTTT. The encoded protein is CAIDRDSPLHF.

The V call is TRBV3-1 (or the pseudogene TRBV3-2), the J call TRBJ2-1; D is unclear. Germline V lookup: CDR1 LGHDT, CDR2 YNNKEL (reference sequence). This CDR3 has 15 residues. The V gene lost 1 base and the J gene lost 0 bases, with 7 bases spanning the gap. CDR3: CASSQGAISYNEQFF. CDR3 DNA sequence: TGTGCCAGCAGCCAAGGGGCGATCTCCTACAATGAGCAGTTCTTC.

Relative to its sample, this clone is medium-sized (0.01 to 0.1%). The chain joins TRBV5-1 to TRBJ1-5; D gene unclear. Trimming took 7 bases from V and 1 from J, leaving 6 bases between them. This CDR3 is built from 12 residues. From germline, CDR1 is SGHRS and CDR2 YFSETQ. CDR3 DNA sequence: TGCGCCAGCGGGCAGAGCAATCAGCCCCAGCATTTT. Translated, it gives CASGQSNQPQHF.

The rearrangement links TRBV7-2 to TRBJ2-1, with a tentative D call TRBD1 (6 bases). In germline, CDR1 is SGHTA, CDR2 FQGNSA. This CDR3 region has 15 residues. V was trimmed by 4 bases and J by 8 bases, leaving 18 bases between them. CDR3 sequence (DNA): TGTGCCAGCAGCTCCGTCCGGTTACAGGGCCATGAGCAGTTCTTC. Amino acids: CASSSVRLQGHEQFF.

The genes are TRBV21-1 and TRBJ2-5; the table names TRBD1, a call not compared with the DNA. TRBV21-1 constitutes a pseudogene. CDR3 length: 13 amino acids. CDR3 coding DNA: TGTGCCAGCGCAAGGAAGGGGGAAGAGACCCAGTACTTC. This gives the protein CASARKGEETQYF.

The table lists this clone with a few counts. The rearrangement uses TRBV12-5 and TRBJ2-6, with D maybe TRBD1 (5 bases). Trimming took off 4 bases at V and 0 bases at J, with 13 bases between the two ends. From germline, CDR1 is LGHNT and CDR2 FRNRAP. This CDR3 is 17 amino acids long. CDR3 sequence reads: CASGSRTTDSGANVLTF. CDR3 sequence (DNA): TGTGCTAGTGGTTCAAGGACAACCGACTCTGGGGCCAACGTCCTGACTTTC.

This clone was seen a handful of times. The rearrangement links TRBV6-5 to TRBJ2-7; 8 nucleotides align to TRBD1. CDR3 size: 14 residues. With V trimmed by 6 bases and J by 2 bases, 6 bases remained unmatched. Germline V gene data show CDR1 as MNHEY and CDR2 as SVGAGI. The CDR3 reads CASSVGQGPYEQYF. The CDR3 DNA sequence: TGTGCCAGCAGCGTCGGACAGGGCCCCTACGAGCAGTACTTC.

The V call is TRBV7-3, the J call TRBJ2-6; 8 bases fit TRBD1. Germline V gene sequence: CDR1 SGHTA, CDR2 FQGTGA. J lost 2 bases, V lost 5 bases, and 2 bases had no gene match. The CDR3 runs to 15 residues. CDR3 sequence reads: CASSAGGAGANVLTF. The CDR3 bases are TGTGCCAGCAGCGCAGGGGGCGCTGGGGCCAACGTCCTGACTTTC.

The V call is TRBV28, the J call TRBJ1-3; no firm D call. The CDR3 is made up of 16 amino acids. Trimming pared 4 bases from V and 0 bases from J, leaving 13 bases between. Germline V gene sequence: CDR1 MDHEN, CDR2 SYDVKM. The CDR3 protein is CASSSGTATSGNTIYF. CDR3 nucleotides: TGTGCCAGCAGTTCGGGAACCGCGACCTCTGGAAACACCATATATTTT.

The chain joins TRBV6-5 to TRBJ1-2; 7 positions match TRBD1. Trimming took 6 bases from V and 7 from J; bases not matched to a gene: 8. CDR3 size: 13 residues. Germline CDR1 and CDR2: MNHEY and SVGAGI. The DNA of the CDR3 is TGTGCCAGCAGAGGCAGGGGGTTGATTGGCTACACCTTC. The encoded protein is CASRGRGLIGYTF.

The chain is built from TRBV5-1 and TRBJ2-7; D perhaps matches TRBD2 (7 bases). Germline CDR1 reads SGHRS; CDR2 reads YFSETQ. V dropped 1 base and J dropped 3 bases, with 17 bases sitting between them. CDR3 length: 16 amino acids. The CDR3 DNA follows: TGCGCCAGCAGCTTGCGGTCGGCGGGGGCCCGCTACGAGCAGTACTTC. It codes for CASSLRSAGARYEQYF. Based on the CDR3 plus reference TRBV5-1 and TRBJ2-7, the full variable domain is KAGVTQTPRYLIKTRGQQVTLSCSPISGHRSVSWYQQTPGQGLQFLFEYFSETQRNKGNFPGRFSGRQFSNSRSEMNVSTLELGDSALYLCASSLRSAGARYEQYFGPGTRLTVT.

The V gene is TRBV7-8, the J gene TRBJ1-2, with 7 bases matching TRBD1. The ends lost 1 base at V and 7 bases at J; junction bases unmatched: 3. This CDR3 contains 13 residues. CDR1 SGHVS and CDR2 FQNEAQ come from the germline V gene. The CDR3 DNA is TGTGCCAGCAGCTTAGGGGACAGATTTGGCTACACCTTC. The encoded protein is CASSLGDRFGYTF.

This clone was observed a few times. The chain has TRBV3-1 (or the pseudogene TRBV3-2) and TRBJ2-7; perhaps TRBD2 as D (5 bases). Germline CDR1 and CDR2: LGHDT and YNNKEL (reference sequence). The V and J ends lost 6 bases and 7 bases respectively, with 13 bases between them. The CDR3 loop spans 12 amino acids. The CDR3 sequence: CASRHERGEQYF. CDR3 in DNA: TGTGCCAGCAGACATGAACGGGGAGAGCAGTACTTC.

J is TRBJ2-6 and V is TRBV5-6; 8 nucleotides agree with TRBD1. CDR1 and CDR2 from the germline V gene are SGHDT and YYEEEE. Losses at the gene ends were 4 bases for V and 0 bases for J; bases not matched to a gene: 12. The CDR3 sequence is 19 residues long. CDR3 protein: CASSPLRQGSSSGANVLTF. The CDR3 bases are TGTGCCAGCAGCCCCCTAAGACAGGGGTCTAGCTCTGGGGCCAACGTCCTGACTTTC.

The chain recombines TRBV3-1 (or the pseudogene TRBV3-2) with TRBJ1-5, with D perhaps TRBD1 (5 bases). Trimming pared 2 bases from V and 2 bases from J, leaving 13 bases between. Germline CDR1 and CDR2: LGHDT and YNNKEL (reference sequence). The CDR3 runs to 16 residues. CDR3 residues: CASSQSQGSGNQPQHF. CDR3 DNA sequence: TGTGCCAGCAGCCAATCCCAGGGTTCGGGCAATCAGCCCCAGCATTTT.

In this sample, this clone turned up a few times. The J gene is TRBJ2-7, the V gene TRBV29-1; D is perhaps TRBD2 (6 bases). Germline lookup yields CDR1 SQVTM and CDR2 ANQGSEA. This CDR3 has 11 amino acids. Trimming stripped 5 bases from V and 6 bases from J, with 11 bases between. The CDR3 sequence: CSVSRGSEQYF. The CDR3 bases are TGCAGCGTTTCGCGGGGAAGCGAGCAGTACTTC.

This clone was detected only a few times. The chain is built from TRBV12-5 and TRBJ1-1; 8 bases fit TRBD1. The CDR3 sequence is 14 residues long. The junction had 5 bases not matched to a gene; V was cut back by 7 bases and J by 1 base. CDR1 LGHNT and CDR2 FRNRAP come from the germline V gene. The CDR3 DNA is TGTGCTAGTGCCCCAGGGGGCCCGAACACTGAAGCTTTCTTT. Translating it yields CASAPGGPNTEAFF. The full variable domain, rest sourced from reference TRBV12-5 and TRBJ1-1, is DARVTQTPRHKVTEMGQEVTMRCQPILGHNTVFWYRQTMMQGLELLAYFRNRAPLDDSGMPKDRFSAEMPDATLATLKIQPSEPRDSAVYFCASAPGGPNTEAFFGQGTRLTVV.

The J gene is TRBJ2-5, the V gene TRBV7-9, with D tentatively TRBD2 (6 bases). Germline V gene sequence: CDR1 SEHNR, CDR2 FQNEAQ (reference sequence). The CDR3 runs 13 residues. The V and J ends lost 8 bases and 3 bases respectively, with 13 bases between them. CDR3 bases: TGTGCCAGCGTGCTGGAGGGTGAAGAGACCCAGTACTTC. Translated, it gives CASVLEGEETQYF.

This clone was observed a single time. The CDR3 here is CASSHLGQEAYEQYF. CDR3 nucleotide sequence: TGTGCCAGCAGCCACTTGGGACAGGAAGCCTACGAGCAGTACTTC. The V call is TRBV4-2, the J call TRBJ2-7; TRBD1 agrees at 8 bases. Per germline, CDR1 LGHNA and CDR2 YNFKEQ. CDR3 size: 15 residues. Trimming took 3 bases from V and 2 from J; bases not matched to a gene: 6.